This record concerns one T cell receptor beta chain sequence. The antigen is unknown. It was with a sample-barcoded 5' primer and a J-beta primer mix that a second PCR of roughly 6 to 12 cycles was run. A single record per CDR3 protein comes from TCRdb applying MiXCR to the 5' RACE reads. Of 800,000 to 1,300,000 distinct CDR3 sequences listed, around 25% are singletons. These data come from a study of blood T cells in healthy people across ages. The study's findings and limits: Unsorted PBMC input precluded a conclusive naive versus antigen-experienced comparison.

Looked up from germline, CDR1 is DFQATT and CDR2 is SNEGSKA (reference sequence). V dropped 6 bases and J dropped 8; count of bases not matched to a gene: 14. The CDR3 spans 15 residues. This sample was also put to use in a study of T cells of mothers and their children.

This sequence was found in a girl aged 2 to 10 in good health. The V call is TRBV20-1, the J call TRBJ2-1, with 9 bases fitting TRBD1. The sample taken for sequencing was blood. CDR3: CSASIGDRVLDEQFF. CDR3 DNA sequence: TGCAGTGCCTCAATTGGGGACAGGGTTCTTGATGAGCAGTTCTTC.